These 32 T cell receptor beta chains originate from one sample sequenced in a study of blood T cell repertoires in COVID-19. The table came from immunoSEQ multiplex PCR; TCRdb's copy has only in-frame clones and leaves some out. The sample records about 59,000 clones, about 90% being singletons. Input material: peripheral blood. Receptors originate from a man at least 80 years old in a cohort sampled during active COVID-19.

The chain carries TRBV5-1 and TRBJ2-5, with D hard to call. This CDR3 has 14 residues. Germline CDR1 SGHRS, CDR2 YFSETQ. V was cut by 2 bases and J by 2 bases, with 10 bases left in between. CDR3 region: CASSFSTPQETQYF. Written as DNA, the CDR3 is TGCGCCAGCAGCTTCTCCACTCCTCAAGAGACCCAGTACTTC.

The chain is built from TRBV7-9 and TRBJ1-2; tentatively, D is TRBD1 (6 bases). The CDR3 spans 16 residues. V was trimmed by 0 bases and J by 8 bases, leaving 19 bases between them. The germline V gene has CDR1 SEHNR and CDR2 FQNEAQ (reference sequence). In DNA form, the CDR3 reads TGTGCCAGCAGCTTAGCGTACGGGGGGCAACGTCGGGGCTACACCTTC. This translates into CASSLAYGGQRRGYTF.

The CDR3 DNA reads as TGTGCCAGCAGCCTGGGGACAAGAGCTTCACCCCTCCACTTT. Its translation is CASSLGTRASPLHF. The V gene is TRBV7-2, the J gene TRBJ1-6; TRBD1 might be the D (6 bases). The V gene lost 5 bases and the J gene lost 9 bases, with 14 bases spanning the gap. Germline assignment: CDR1 SGHTA and CDR2 FQGNSA. The CDR3 contains 14 residues.

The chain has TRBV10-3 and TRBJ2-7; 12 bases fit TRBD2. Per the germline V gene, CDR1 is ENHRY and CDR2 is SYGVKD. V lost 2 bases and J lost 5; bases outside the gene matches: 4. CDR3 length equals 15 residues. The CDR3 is CAISELAGGLDEQYF. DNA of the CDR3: TGTGCCATCAGTGAGCTAGCGGGAGGGTTAGACGAGCAGTACTTC.

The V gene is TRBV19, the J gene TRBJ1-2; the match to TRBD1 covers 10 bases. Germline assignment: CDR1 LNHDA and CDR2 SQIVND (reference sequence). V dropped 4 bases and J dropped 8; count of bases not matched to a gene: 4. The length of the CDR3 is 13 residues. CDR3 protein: CASSRDRGDGYTF. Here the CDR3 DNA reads TGTGCCAGTAGTAGGGACAGGGGAGACGGCTACACCTTC.

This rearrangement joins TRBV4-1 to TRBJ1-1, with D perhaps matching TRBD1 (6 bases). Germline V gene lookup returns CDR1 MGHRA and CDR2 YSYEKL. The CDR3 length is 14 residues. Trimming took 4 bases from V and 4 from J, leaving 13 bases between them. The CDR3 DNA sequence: TGCGCCAGCAGCCGACAACAGGGTGGCACTGAAGCTTTCTTT. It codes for CASSRQQGGTEAFF.

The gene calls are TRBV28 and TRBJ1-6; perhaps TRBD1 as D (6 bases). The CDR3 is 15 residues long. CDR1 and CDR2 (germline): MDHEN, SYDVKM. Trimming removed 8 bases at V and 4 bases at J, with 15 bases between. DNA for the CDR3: TGTGCCAGCCTCCAGACAGGAGCTTATAATTCACCCCTCCACTTT. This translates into CASLQTGAYNSPLHF.

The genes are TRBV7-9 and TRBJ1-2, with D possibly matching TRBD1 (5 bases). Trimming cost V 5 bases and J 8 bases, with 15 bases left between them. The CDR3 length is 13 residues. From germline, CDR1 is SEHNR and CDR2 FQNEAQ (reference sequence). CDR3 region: CASSARGGGGYTF. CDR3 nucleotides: TGTGCCAGCAGCGCCCGCGGCGGGGGGGGCTACACCTTC. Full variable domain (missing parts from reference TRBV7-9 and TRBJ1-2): DTGVSQNPRHKITKRGQNVTFRCDPISEHNRLYWYRQTLGQGPEFLTYFQNEAQLEKSRLLSDRFSAERPKGSFSTLEIQRTEQGDSAMYLCASSARGGGGYTFGSGTRLTVV.

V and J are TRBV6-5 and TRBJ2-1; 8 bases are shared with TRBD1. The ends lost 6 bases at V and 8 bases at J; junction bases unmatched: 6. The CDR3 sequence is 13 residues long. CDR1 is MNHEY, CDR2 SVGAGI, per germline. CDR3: CASRLTGVDEQFF. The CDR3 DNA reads TGTGCCAGCAGACTGACAGGGGTGGATGAGCAGTTCTTC.

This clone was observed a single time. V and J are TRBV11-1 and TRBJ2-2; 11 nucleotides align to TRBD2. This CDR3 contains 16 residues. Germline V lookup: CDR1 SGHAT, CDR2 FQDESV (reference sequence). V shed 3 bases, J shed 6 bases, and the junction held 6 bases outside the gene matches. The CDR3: CASSFTSGSSSGELFF. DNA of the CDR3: TGTGCCAGCAGCTTCACTAGCGGGAGTTCCTCCGGGGAGCTGTTTTTT. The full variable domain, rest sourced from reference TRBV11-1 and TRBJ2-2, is EAEVAQSPRYKITEKSQAVAFWCDPISGHATLYWYRQILGQGPELLVQFQDESVVDDSQLPKDRFSAERLKGVDSTLKIQPAELGDSAMYLCASSFTSGSSSGELFFGEGSRLTVL.

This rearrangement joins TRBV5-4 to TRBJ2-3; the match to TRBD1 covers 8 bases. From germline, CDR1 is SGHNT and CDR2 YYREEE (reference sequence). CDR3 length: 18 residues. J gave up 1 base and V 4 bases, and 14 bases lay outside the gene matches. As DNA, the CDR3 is TGTGCCAGCAGCCCGGGACAGGTCCTCGGGGCTGGCACAGATACGCAGTATTTT. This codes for CASSPGQVLGAGTDTQYF.

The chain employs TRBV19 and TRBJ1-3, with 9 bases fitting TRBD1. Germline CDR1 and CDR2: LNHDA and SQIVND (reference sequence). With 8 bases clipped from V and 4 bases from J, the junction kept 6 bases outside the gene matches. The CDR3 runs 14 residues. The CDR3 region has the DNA TGTGCCAGTCGCCTGGGACAGGGCGGAAACACCATATATTTT. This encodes CASRLGQGGNTIYF.

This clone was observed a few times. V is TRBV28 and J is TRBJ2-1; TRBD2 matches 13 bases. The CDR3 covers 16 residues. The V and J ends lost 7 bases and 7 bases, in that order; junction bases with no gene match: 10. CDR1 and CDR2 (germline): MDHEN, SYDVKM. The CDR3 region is CASTLEGLAGKNEQFF. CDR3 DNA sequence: TGTGCCAGCACCTTAGAGGGACTAGCGGGAAAGAATGAGCAGTTCTTC.

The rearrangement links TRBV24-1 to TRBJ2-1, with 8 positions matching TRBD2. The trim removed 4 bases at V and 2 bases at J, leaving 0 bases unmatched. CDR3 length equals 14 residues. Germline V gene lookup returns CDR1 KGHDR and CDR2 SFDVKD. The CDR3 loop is CATSEAGAYNEQFF. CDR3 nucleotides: TGTGCCACCAGTGAAGCGGGGGCCTACAATGAGCAGTTCTTC.

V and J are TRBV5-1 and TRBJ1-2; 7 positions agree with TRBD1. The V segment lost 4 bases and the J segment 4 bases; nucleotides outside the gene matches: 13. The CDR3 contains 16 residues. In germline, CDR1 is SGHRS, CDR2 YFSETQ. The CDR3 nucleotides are TGCGCCAGCAGCCCCGGGACAGCTTCGGGAAGCTATGGCTACACCTTC. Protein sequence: CASSPGTASGSYGYTF.

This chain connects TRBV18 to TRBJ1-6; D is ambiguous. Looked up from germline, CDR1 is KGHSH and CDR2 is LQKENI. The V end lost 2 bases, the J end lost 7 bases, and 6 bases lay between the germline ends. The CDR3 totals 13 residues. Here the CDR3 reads CASSPSLNSPLHF. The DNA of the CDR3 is TGTGCCAGCTCACCATCCCTGAATTCACCCCTCCACTTT.

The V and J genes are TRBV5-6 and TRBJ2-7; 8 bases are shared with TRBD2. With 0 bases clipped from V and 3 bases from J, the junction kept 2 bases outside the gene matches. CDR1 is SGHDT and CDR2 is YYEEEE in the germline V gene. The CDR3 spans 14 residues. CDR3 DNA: TGTGCCAGCAGCTTGGGGACTAGCTTCTACGAGCAGTACTTC. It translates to CASSLGTSFYEQYF.

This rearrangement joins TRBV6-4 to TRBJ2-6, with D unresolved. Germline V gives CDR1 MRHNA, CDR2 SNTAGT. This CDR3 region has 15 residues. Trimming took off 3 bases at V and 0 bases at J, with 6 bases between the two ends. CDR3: CASSETSSGANVLTF. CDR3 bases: TGTGCCAGCAGTGAAACATCCTCTGGGGCCAACGTCCTGACTTTC.

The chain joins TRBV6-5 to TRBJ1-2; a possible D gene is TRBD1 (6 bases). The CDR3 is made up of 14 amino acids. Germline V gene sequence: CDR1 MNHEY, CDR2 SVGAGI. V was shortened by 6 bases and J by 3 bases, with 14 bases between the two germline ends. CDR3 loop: CASRKGGLHYGYTF. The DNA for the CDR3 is TGTGCCAGCAGAAAGGGGGGGCTGCACTATGGCTACACCTTC.

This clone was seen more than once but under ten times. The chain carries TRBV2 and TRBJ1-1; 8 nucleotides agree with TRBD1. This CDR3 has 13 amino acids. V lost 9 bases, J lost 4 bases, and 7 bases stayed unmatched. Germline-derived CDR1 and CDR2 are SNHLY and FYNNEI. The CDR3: CARLQGAGTEAFF. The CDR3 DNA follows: TGTGCCAGGTTGCAGGGGGCGGGCACTGAAGCTTTCTTT.

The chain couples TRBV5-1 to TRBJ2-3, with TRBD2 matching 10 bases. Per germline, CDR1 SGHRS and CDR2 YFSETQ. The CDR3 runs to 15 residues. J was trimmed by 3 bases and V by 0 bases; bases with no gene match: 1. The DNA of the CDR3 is TGCGCCAGCAGCTTGGATAGCGGGAGGACAGATACGCAGTATTTT. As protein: CASSLDSGRTDTQYF.

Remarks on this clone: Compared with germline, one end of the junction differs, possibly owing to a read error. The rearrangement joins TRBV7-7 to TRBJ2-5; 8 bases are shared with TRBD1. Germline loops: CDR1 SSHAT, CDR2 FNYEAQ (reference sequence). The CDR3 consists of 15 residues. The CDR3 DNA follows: TGTGCTAGCAGCTCCGACAGGGGAGAGTATGAGACCCAGTACTTC. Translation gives CASSSDRGEYETQYF.

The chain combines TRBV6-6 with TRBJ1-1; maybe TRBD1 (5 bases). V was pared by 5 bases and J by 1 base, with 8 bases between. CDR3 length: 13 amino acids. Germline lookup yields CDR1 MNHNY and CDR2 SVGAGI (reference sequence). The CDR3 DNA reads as TGTGCCAGCAGTGACGGACAGAACACTGAAGCTTTCTTT. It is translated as CASSDGQNTEAFF.

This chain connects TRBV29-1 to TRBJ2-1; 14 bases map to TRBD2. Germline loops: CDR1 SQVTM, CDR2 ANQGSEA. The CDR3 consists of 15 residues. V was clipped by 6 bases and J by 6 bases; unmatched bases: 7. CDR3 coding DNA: TGCAGCGTAAGACTAGCGGGGGGGCCTATCAATGAGCAGTTCTTC. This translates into CSVRLAGGPINEQFF.

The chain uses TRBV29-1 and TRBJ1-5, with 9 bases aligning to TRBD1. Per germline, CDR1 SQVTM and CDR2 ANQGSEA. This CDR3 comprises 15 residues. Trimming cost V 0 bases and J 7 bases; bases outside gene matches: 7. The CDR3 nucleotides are TGCAGCGTTGAAGAGTCGGGACAGGGCGGGCAGCCCCAGCATTTT. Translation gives CSVEESGQGGQPQHF.

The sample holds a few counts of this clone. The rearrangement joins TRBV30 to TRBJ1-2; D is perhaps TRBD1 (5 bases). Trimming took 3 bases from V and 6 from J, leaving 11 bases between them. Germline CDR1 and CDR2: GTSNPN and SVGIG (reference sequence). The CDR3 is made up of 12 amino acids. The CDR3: CAWSRQSHGYTF. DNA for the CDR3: TGTGCCTGGAGCCGACAGTCCCATGGCTACACCTTC.

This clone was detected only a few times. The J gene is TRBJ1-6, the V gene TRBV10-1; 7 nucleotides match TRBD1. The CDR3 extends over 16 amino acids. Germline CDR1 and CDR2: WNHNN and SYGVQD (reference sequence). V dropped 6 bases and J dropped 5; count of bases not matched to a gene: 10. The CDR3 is CASRSAQGVDNSPLHF. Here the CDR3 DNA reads TGCGCCAGCAGGTCGGCCCAGGGGGTCGATAATTCACCCCTCCACTTT.

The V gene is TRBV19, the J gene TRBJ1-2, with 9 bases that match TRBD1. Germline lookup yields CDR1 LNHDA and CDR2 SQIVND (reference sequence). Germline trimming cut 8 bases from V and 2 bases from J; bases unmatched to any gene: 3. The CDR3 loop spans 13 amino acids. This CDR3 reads CASGTGQNYGYTF. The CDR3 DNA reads TGTGCCAGTGGGACAGGGCAGAACTATGGCTACACCTTC.

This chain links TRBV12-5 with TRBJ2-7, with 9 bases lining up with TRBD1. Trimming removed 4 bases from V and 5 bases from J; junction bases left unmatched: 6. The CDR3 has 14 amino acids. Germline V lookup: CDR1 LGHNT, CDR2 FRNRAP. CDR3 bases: TGTGCTAGTGGTTCCGGGACAGGGATCCACGAGCAGTACTTC. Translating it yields CASGSGTGIHEQYF.

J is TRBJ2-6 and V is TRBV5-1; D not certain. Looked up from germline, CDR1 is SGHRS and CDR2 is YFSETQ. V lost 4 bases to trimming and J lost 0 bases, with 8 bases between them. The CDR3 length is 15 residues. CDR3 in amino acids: CASSSVSSGANVLTF. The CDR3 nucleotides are TGCGCCAGCAGCAGTGTGAGCTCTGGGGCCAACGTCCTGACTTTC.

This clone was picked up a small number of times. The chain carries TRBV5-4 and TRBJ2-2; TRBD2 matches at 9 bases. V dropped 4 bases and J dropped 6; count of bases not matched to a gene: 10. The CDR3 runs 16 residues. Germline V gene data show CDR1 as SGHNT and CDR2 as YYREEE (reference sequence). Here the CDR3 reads CASSKISGSGAGELFF. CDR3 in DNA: TGTGCCAGCAGCAAAATTAGCGGGAGTGGAGCCGGGGAGCTGTTTTTT. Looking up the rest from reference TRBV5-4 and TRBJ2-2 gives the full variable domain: ETGVTQSPTHLIKTRGQQVTLRCSSQSGHNTVSWYQQALGQGPQFIFQYYREEENGRGNFPPRFSGLQFPNYSSELNVNALELDDSALYLCASSKISGSGAGELFFGEGSRLTVL.

CDR3 sequence (DNA): TGTGCCAGCTCACCAAAACTAGGACAGGTCTCGGGAGCTTTCTTT. This encodes CASSPKLGQVSGAFF. The V and J genes are TRBV18 and TRBJ1-1, with 7 bases matching TRBD1. Unmatched junction bases numbered 13, after V lost 2 bases and J lost 10 bases. The CDR3 totals 15 residues. Germline assignment: CDR1 KGHSH and CDR2 LQKENI.